This section outlines one T cell receptor beta chain sequence together with its context. The antigen is unknown. V was shortened by 4 bases and J by 2 bases, with 15 bases between the two germline ends. The length of the CDR3 is 16 residues. Per the germline V gene, CDR1 is SGHVS and CDR2 is FNYEAQ. This record comes from a study of CD8 T cells in ankylosing spondylitis. Points from the study as a whole: Within ankylosing spondylitis blood, a TCR beta motif made up of under 10 highly homologous variants appeared to be characteristic.

One entry per CDR3 protein, called by TCRdb with MiXCR from the 5' RACE reads. Of more than 400,000 distinct CDR3 sequences listed, about 5.2% were seen once; the top ten hold 3% to 4%. This TCR was recovered from a male donor with ankylosing spondylitis. Source material: blood, either unsorted or a sorted T cell fraction (not recorded which). This chain joins TRBV7-6 and TRBJ2-1; weak D call: TRBD2 (6 bases). The CDR3: CASSSRTAGPYNEQFF. The CDR3 DNA sequence: TGTGCCAGCAGCTCCCGGACGGCGGGGCCCTACAATGAGCAGTTCTTC.